Listed here are 12 T cell receptor beta chains from one sample, sequenced in a study of blood T cell repertoires in COVID-19. Measured with immunoSEQ multiplex PCR; TCRdb has only the in-frame clones, and not every one. The repertoire has roughly 280,000 clones, approximately 90% of them found once; the top ten carry about 3.6%. The sequenced sample consisted of peripheral blood. These receptors were collected from a young man with active or convalescent COVID-19.

This chain connects TRBV7-9 to TRBJ1-6; D unresolved. V lost 3 bases and J lost 9, with 6 bases in between. The CDR3 is 12 residues long. Germline V gene sequence: CDR1 SEHNR, CDR2 FQNEAQ (reference sequence). In DNA form, the CDR3 reads TGTGCCAGCAGCTTGGAGACTTCACCCCTCCACTTT. It is translated as CASSLETSPLHF.

The V and J genes are TRBV5-6 and TRBJ1-1; 7 bases map to TRBD1. The germline gives CDR1 SGHDT, CDR2 YYEEEE. There are 14 residues in the CDR3. After removal of 0 bases from V and 3 bases from J, the junction contained 2 bases not matched to a gene. CDR3 loop: CASSLGRGDTEAFF. CDR3 sequence (DNA): TGTGCCAGCAGCTTGGGCAGGGGGGACACTGAAGCTTTCTTT.

The rearrangement uses TRBV27 and TRBJ1-2; D call uncertain. V gave up 3 bases and J gave up 8 bases, with 13 bases separating them. The germline V gene encodes CDR1 MNHEY and CDR2 SMNVEV (reference sequence). The CDR3 has 13 residues. CDR3 in DNA: TGTGCCAGCAGTTTGGATTGGGTTAGCGGCTACACCTTC. This sequence encodes CASSLDWVSGYTF.

DNA of the CDR3: TGTGCCAGCAGCTCCCCGACTAGCGATGAGCAGTTCTTC. Translating gives CASSSPTSDEQFF. V usage is TRBV7-9 and J usage is TRBJ2-1; 8 nucleotides line up with TRBD2. The V segment lost 4 bases and the J segment 8 bases; nucleotides outside the gene matches: 4. Germline CDR1 SEHNR, CDR2 FQNEAQ (reference sequence). The CDR3 runs to 13 residues.

The V and J genes are TRBV20-1 and TRBJ1-2; D is undetermined. The CDR3 sequence is 14 residues long. Germline V gene data show CDR1 as DFQATT and CDR2 as SNEGSKA (reference sequence). Trimming removed 3 bases at V and 8 bases at J, with 19 bases between. The CDR3 bases are TGCAGTGCTAGTGATTCACTCGGTTCCAAAGGCTACACCTTC. This encodes CSASDSLGSKGYTF.

The gene calls are TRBV29-1 and TRBJ1-5, with D possibly matching TRBD1 (5 bases). CDR1 SQVTM and CDR2 ANQGSEA come from the germline V gene. Trimming cost V 4 bases and J 5 bases, with 12 bases left between them. The CDR3 extends over 13 amino acids. The CDR3 bases are TGCAGCGTTGGGCAGGGCATCGATCAGCCCCAGCATTTT. Translating it yields CSVGQGIDQPQHF.

The chain links TRBV7-9 to TRBJ1-6; 8 bases are a match to TRBD1. Germline V gene lookup returns CDR1 SEHNR and CDR2 FQNEAQ (reference sequence). This CDR3 is 15 amino acids long. V was pared by 2 bases and J by 9 bases, with 6 bases of the junction left unmatched. DNA for the CDR3: TGTGCCAGCAGCTTAAACAGGGGGTTGGGTTCACCCCTCCACTTT. Encoded protein: CASSLNRGLGSPLHF.

V and J are TRBV11-3 and TRBJ2-1; 8 nucleotides align to TRBD2. CDR1 is SGHNT and CDR2 is YENEEA in the germline V gene. The CDR3 consists of 16 residues. J gave up 10 bases and V 4 bases, and 15 bases lay outside the gene matches. CDR3 protein: CASSSLSGRHTGEQFF. The CDR3 DNA reads TGTGCCAGCAGCTCCCTCAGCGGGAGACATACCGGGGAGCAGTTCTTC.

The chain has TRBV5-5 and TRBJ1-1; TRBD1 aligns across 8 bases. Germline V gene data show CDR1 as SGHKS and CDR2 as YYEKEE (reference sequence). V was pared by 6 bases and J by 4 bases, with 5 bases of the junction left unmatched. This CDR3 has 13 residues. The CDR3 loop reads CASNTGGSTEAFF. The CDR3 region has the DNA TGTGCCAGCAACACAGGGGGAAGCACTGAAGCTTTCTTT.

This clone was observed a single time. J is TRBJ2-3 and V is TRBV24-1; 7 bases are a match to TRBD2. The germline V gene encodes CDR1 KGHDR and CDR2 SFDVKD. This CDR3 comprises 17 residues. V trimming: 2 bases; J trimming: 0 bases; junction bases outside the gene matches: 7. The CDR3 protein is CATSDSGGGSSTDTQYF. The CDR3 DNA follows: TGTGCCACCAGTGATTCTGGGGGGGGGTCTAGCACAGATACGCAGTATTTT.

This chain joins TRBV7-6 and TRBJ1-1; D perhaps matches TRBD1 (6 bases). Per the germline V gene, CDR1 is SGHVS and CDR2 is FNYEAQ. V was trimmed by 5 bases and J by 5 bases, leaving 18 bases between them. The CDR3 is 15 amino acids. The chain's CDR3 is CASSRATGLGTEAFF. The CDR3 region has the DNA TGTGCCAGCAGCAGAGCAACAGGGCTCGGGACTGAAGCTTTCTTT.

The V gene is TRBV12-3 or TRBV12-4, the J gene TRBJ2-1; TRBD2 is a possible D gene (5 bases). The CDR3 runs 11 residues. The ends were cut back, 3 bases at V and 16 bases at J, with 13 bases in the middle. CDR3 in DNA: TGTGCCAGCAGTTTGCGAGGGAGTCAATTCTTC. Translating it yields CASSLRGSQFF.